Included here is one TCR beta chain sequence, with context. There is no known antigen for this receptor. Base-call qualities are not available, and no considerably larger clone is one nucleotide away. The library came from the immunoSEQ multiplex PCR assay. The immuneACCESS repertoire file appears here via TCRdb, limited to in-frame rearrangements. These files lack a portion of the clones; in checked studies, under half of the deficit traces to unresolved V genes, and the cause of the others is not known. The sample contains around 76,000 clones, 80% to 95% of them found a single time. The ten largest clones represent around 0.44% of the sample. Germline trimming amounts to 7 bases on V and 3 bases on J, with 0 as the count of junction bases outside the gene matches. Spanning cysteine to phenylalanine, the CDR3 consists of 11 amino acids. Solely the CDR3 DNA is kept, with 33 bases framed from the first base. CDR1 and CDR2 were assigned from the germline V gene as WSHSY and SAAADI.

This entry belongs to a study of technical replicates of blood from several donors (dated by TCRdb to 2016 to 2017). This receptor was taken from a human donor in good health. The rearranged segments are TRBV10-2 and TRBJ2-7; 7 bases in between match TRBD2. The sequenced material came from T cells isolated from PBMCs. The sequenced DNA is TGCGCCAGCAAGCGGGACTACGAGCAGTACTTC. Its translation is CASKRDYEQYF.